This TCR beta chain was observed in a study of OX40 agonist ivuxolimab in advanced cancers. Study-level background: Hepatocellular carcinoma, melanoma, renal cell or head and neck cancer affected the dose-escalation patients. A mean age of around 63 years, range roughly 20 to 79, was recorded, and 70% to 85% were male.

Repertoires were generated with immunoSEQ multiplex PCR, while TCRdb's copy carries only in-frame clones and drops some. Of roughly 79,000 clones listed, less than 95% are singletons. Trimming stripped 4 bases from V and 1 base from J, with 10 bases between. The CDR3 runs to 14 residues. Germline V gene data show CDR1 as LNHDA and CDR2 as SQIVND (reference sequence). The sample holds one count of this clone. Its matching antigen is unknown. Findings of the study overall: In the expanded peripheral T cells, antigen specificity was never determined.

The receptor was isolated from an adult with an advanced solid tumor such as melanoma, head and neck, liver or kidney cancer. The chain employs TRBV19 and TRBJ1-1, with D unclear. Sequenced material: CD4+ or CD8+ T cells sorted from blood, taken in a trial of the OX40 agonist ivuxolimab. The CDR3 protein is CASSTAVENTEAFF. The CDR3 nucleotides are TGTGCCAGTAGTACGGCGGTCGAGAACACTGAAGCTTTCTTT.